These 30 T cell receptor beta chains came from one sample sequenced in a study of cytomegalovirus exposure and HLA in healthy donors (dated by TCRdb to the late 2010s). The receptor library was made with the immunoSEQ multiplex PCR assay. For the multiplex PCR, a mixture combining 60 forward primers for TCR Vbeta segments and 13 reverse primers for TCR Jbeta segments was used. What TCRdb holds here is the immuneACCESS table cut down to in-frame rearrangements. Part of the clones is not present; checked against another copy, under half of the missing clones reflect an unresolved V gene, and the others are unexplained. The sample contains around 190,000 clones, roughly 80% of them found a single time. The ten largest clones add up to approximately 2.6% of the sample. Material: PBMCs. Source of these receptors: a female donor in good health and CMV-seronegative.

The V gene is TRBV21-1, the J gene TRBJ1-4; the table's D gene call, TRBD1, was not cross checked with the DNA. TRBV21-1 is described as a pseudogene. This CDR3 has 13 amino acids. CDR3 in DNA: TGTGCCAGCCCGCAGGGGGTGACTGGGGAACTGTTTTTT. Translation gives CASPQGVTGELFF.

The chain carries TRBV27 and TRBJ2-7; the match to TRBD1 covers 10 bases. After removal of 8 bases from V and 3 bases from J, the junction contained 7 bases not matched to a gene. This CDR3 contains 14 residues. CDR1 MNHEY and CDR2 SMNVEV come from the germline V gene (reference sequence). CDR3 sequence: CASGGRDRGYEQYF. The CDR3 DNA sequence: TGTGCCAGCGGAGGCCGGGACAGGGGCTACGAGCAGTACTTC.

The V and J genes are TRBV6-6 and TRBJ2-7, with 7 bases matching TRBD1. The trim removed 5 bases at V and 0 bases at J, leaving 7 bases unmatched. The CDR3 spans 15 residues. The germline V gene has CDR1 MNHNY and CDR2 SVGAGI (reference sequence). CDR3 amino acids: CASSGPRQGSYEQYF. The CDR3 region has the DNA TGTGCCAGCAGTGGGCCGAGACAGGGCTCCTACGAGCAGTACTTC.

The CDR3 region has the DNA TGCGCCAGCAACCCGGACAGGGGAGGCACCGGGGAGCTGTTTTTT. Residues: CASNPDRGGTGELFF. The chain has TRBV5-1 and TRBJ2-2, with 9 bases identical to TRBD1. V gave up 6 bases and J gave up 4 bases; unmatched junction bases: 7. The CDR3 has 15 residues. CDR1 and CDR2 from the germline V gene are SGHRS and YFSETQ.

The rearrangement links TRBV23-1 to TRBJ2-7; 7 bases agree with TRBD1. TRBV23-1 is an open reading frame, and its role is uncertain. The CDR3 is 18 amino acids. The V segment lost 0 bases and the J segment 3 bases; nucleotides outside the gene matches: 14. CDR3 sequence (DNA): TGCGCCAGCAGTCAATCTTTTCATCGGGACAGACTGAACTACGAGCAGTACTTC. It specifies CASSQSFHRDRLNYEQYF.

The rearrangement joins TRBV19 to TRBJ1-5, with a possible D match to TRBD1 (5 bases). The CDR3 runs to 12 residues. The germline CDR1 and CDR2 sequences are LNHDA and SQIVND (reference sequence). Trimming pared 5 bases from V and 6 bases from J, leaving 8 bases between. CDR3 loop: CASSQGGQPQHF. The CDR3 coding sequence is TGTGCCAGTAGTCAGGGTGGTCAGCCCCAGCATTTT.

V usage is TRBV9 and J usage is TRBJ2-3; TRBD2 matches 12 bases. V trimming: 3 bases; J trimming: 6 bases; junction bases outside the gene matches: 2. CDR1 is SGDLS and CDR2 is YYNGEE in the germline V gene. CDR3 size: 14 residues. CDR3 sequence (DNA): TGTGCCAGCAGCGGGACTAGCGGGGCGGATACGCAGTATTTT. Protein: CASSGTSGADTQYF. Full variable domain (missing parts from reference TRBV9 and TRBJ2-3): DSGVTQTPKHLITATGQRVTLRCSPRSGDLSVYWYQQSLDQGLQFLIQYYNGEERAKGNILERFSAQQFPDLHSELNLSSLELGDSALYFCASSGTSGADTQYFGPGTRLTVL.

Note on this clone: The junction differs from germline at one of its ends, possibly a read error. This chain uses TRBV7-9 with TRBJ2-7; 10 positions match TRBD1. Looked up from germline, CDR1 is SEHNR and CDR2 is FQNEAQ (reference sequence). The length of the CDR3 is 17 residues. The CDR3: CSSSPPSDRGFAGEQYF. The CDR3 DNA sequence: TGTTCCAGCAGCCCCCCCTCGGACAGGGGGTTTGCTGGCGAGCAGTACTTC.

The chain combines TRBV7-2 with TRBJ2-3; D might be TRBD2 (5 bases). The V end lost 5 bases, the J end lost 6 bases, and 27 bases lay between the germline ends. CDR3 length: 18 residues. Germline V gene data show CDR1 as SGHTA and CDR2 as FQGNSA. The CDR3 spells CASSPRTSSPLASDTQYF. In DNA form, the CDR3 reads TGTGCCAGCAGCCCGCGGACTTCTTCTCCCCTCGCGTCGGATACGCAGTATTTT.

The chain recombines TRBV6-5 with TRBJ1-5, with 8 bases that match TRBD1. The CDR3 length is 15 residues. J was trimmed by 4 bases and V by 6 bases; bases with no gene match: 8. CDR1 MNHEY and CDR2 SVGAGI come from the germline V gene. CDR3: CASRHGTGGNQPQHF. In nucleotides, the CDR3 is TGTGCCAGCAGACATGGGACAGGTGGGAATCAGCCCCAGCATTTT.

This chain links TRBV21-1 with TRBJ2-5; the table calls TRBD2, which could not be checked here. TRBV21-1 is a pseudogene. The CDR3 sequence is 17 residues long. DNA for the CDR3: TGTGCCAGCAGCAAAGTTTGGACTTCTGTCGTTGGAGAGACCCAGTACTTC. Its protein is CASSKVWTSVVGETQYF.

V and J are TRBV28 and TRBJ2-5; 12 nucleotides agree with TRBD2. The J segment lost 7 bases and the V segment lost 6 bases, leaving 9 bases of the junction unmatched. This CDR3 is 15 amino acids long. Germline CDR1 reads MDHEN; CDR2 reads SYDVKM. The CDR3 loop reads CASSSPLAGGATQYF. The CDR3, as DNA: TGTGCCAGCAGCTCACCTCTAGCGGGAGGGGCGACCCAGTACTTC.

This clone occurred a few times. The V call is TRBV28, the J call TRBJ1-6; D might be TRBD1 (5 bases). Germline V lookup: CDR1 MDHEN, CDR2 SYDVKM. The CDR3 contains 16 residues. The V and J ends lost 1 base and 8 bases respectively, with 15 bases between them. CDR3 sequence: CASSLYLGSGDSPLHF. CDR3 coding DNA: TGTGCCAGCAGTTTATATCTCGGGTCGGGGGATTCACCCCTCCACTTT.

This clone was observed a few times. Sequence at one end of the junction differs from germline and may be a read error. The V call is TRBV7-9, the J call TRBJ2-7; TRBD1 matches at 8 bases. Germline CDR1 SEHNR, CDR2 FQNEAQ (reference sequence). This CDR3 is built from 16 residues. DNA of the CDR3: TGTTCCAGCAGCTTAAGGGGTCAGGGGGCCTCGGGGGAGCAGTACTTC. Protein product: CSSSLRGQGASGEQYF.

The genes are TRBV6-5 and TRBJ1-2, with 7 bases matching TRBD1. The germline CDR1 and CDR2 sequences are MNHEY and SVGAGI. V was pared by 0 bases and J by 5 bases, with 9 bases of the junction left unmatched. There are 16 residues in the CDR3. The CDR3 coding sequence is TGTGCCAGCAGTTACTCCTTAGGACAGGAGAAATATGGCTACACCTTC. This sequence encodes CASSYSLGQEKYGYTF.

This clone showed up just once. The V call is TRBV2, the J call TRBJ2-1; D is uncertain. The germline CDR1 and CDR2 sequences are SNHLY and FYNNEI. This CDR3 is 13 amino acids long. V was pared by 1 base and J by 9 bases, with 10 bases between. The CDR3 nucleotides read TGTGCCAGCAGTGAAGACGTCTACGGTGAGCAGTTCTTC. Its protein is CASSEDVYGEQFF.

The CDR3 is CASSRDYEQYF. The CDR3 region has the DNA TGTGCCAGCAGCCGGGACTACGAGCAGTACTTC. The genes are TRBV7-2 and TRBJ2-7; the D gene is possibly TRBD2 (5 bases). This CDR3 comprises 11 residues. Germline V gene lookup returns CDR1 SGHTA and CDR2 FQGNSA. The V end was cut by 5 bases, the J end by 3 bases, with 5 bases between.

V is TRBV28 and J is TRBJ1-1, with D possibly matching TRBD1 (5 bases). Germline-derived CDR1 and CDR2 are MDHEN and SYDVKM. The CDR3 totals 12 residues. V lost 10 bases and J 4 bases, leaving 13 bases between the germline ends. In DNA form, the CDR3 reads TGTGCCATTCATGGAGGGGTCACTGAAGCTTTCTTT. Translated: CAIHGGVTEAFF.

The chain links TRBV6-5 to TRBJ2-7, with 7 positions matching TRBD1. The CDR3 is made up of 13 amino acids. Germline lookup yields CDR1 MNHEY and CDR2 SVGAGI. V was pared by 6 bases and J by 3 bases, with 5 bases of the junction left unmatched. The chain's CDR3 is CASRDTGDYEQYF. The CDR3 DNA sequence: TGTGCCAGCAGGGACACAGGGGACTACGAGCAGTACTTC.

CDR3: CASSFPSSGRDTQYF. CDR3 nucleotide sequence: TGTGCCAGCAGCTTCCCCTCTAGCGGCCGAGATACGCAGTATTTT. The V and J genes are TRBV5-4 and TRBJ2-3; 7 bases are a match to TRBD2. Germline loops: CDR1 SGHNT, CDR2 YYREEE (reference sequence). The CDR3 loop spans 15 amino acids. V dropped 2 bases and J dropped 5; count of bases not matched to a gene: 8.

The chain employs TRBV30 and TRBJ2-7, with TRBD1 identical over 8 bases. The CDR3 is 16 residues long. Germline CDR1 reads GTSNPN; CDR2 reads SVGIG (reference sequence). Trimming removed 0 bases from V and 2 bases from J; junction bases left unmatched: 9. CDR3 sequence (DNA): TGTGCCTGGAGTGTAAGATGGGGGGACAGGACCTACGAGCAGTACTTC. Its translation: CAWSVRWGDRTYEQYF.

The chain combines TRBV11-2 with TRBJ1-1; a possible D gene is TRBD1 (5 bases). The length of the CDR3 is 15 residues. Trimming shortened V by 3 bases and J by 0 bases, and 11 bases separated the two germline ends. Germline CDR1 is SGHAT and CDR2 is FQNNGV. The chain's CDR3 is CASSLTTALNTEAFF. Here the CDR3 DNA reads TGTGCCAGCAGCTTGACGACAGCCTTGAACACTGAAGCTTTCTTT. Full variable domain (outside the CDR3, taken from reference TRBV11-2 and TRBJ1-1): EAGVAQSPRYKIIEKRQSVAFWCNPISGHATLYWYQQILGQGPKLLIQFQNNGVVDDSQLPKDRFSAERLKGVDSTLKIQPAKLEDSAVYLCASSLTTALNTEAFFGQGTRLTVV.

The chain uses TRBV27 and TRBJ1-2; TRBD1 agrees at 10 bases. J gave up 3 bases and V 8 bases, and 6 bases lay outside the gene matches. The V gene's germline CDR1 is MNHEY and CDR2 SMNVEV (reference sequence). This CDR3 is 14 amino acids long. In nucleotides, the CDR3 is TGTGCCAGCCGGCGGGACAGGGGTTACTATGGCTACACCTTC. Translating gives CASRRDRGYYGYTF.

The V call is TRBV28, the J call TRBJ1-1; TRBD1 matches at 7 bases. The CDR3 length is 13 residues. V gave up 10 bases and J gave up 13 bases; unmatched junction bases: 18. Germline values: CDR1 MDHEN, CDR2 SYDVKM. CDR3 sequence: CATKRQGGGWGFF. The DNA for the CDR3 is TGTGCCACAAAAAGACAGGGCGGCGGTTGGGGTTTCTTT.

The gene calls are TRBV30 and TRBJ2-2; D uncertain. Germline CDR1 GTSNPN, CDR2 SVGIG (reference sequence). The CDR3 is 14 residues long. Trimming stripped 2 bases from V and 6 bases from J, with 13 bases between. The CDR3 loop is CAWSLSLAAGELFF. The CDR3 DNA is TGTGCCTGGAGTTTAAGTCTCGCGGCCGGGGAGCTGTTTTTT. Full variable domain (remainder filled in from reference TRBV30 and TRBJ2-2): SQTIHQWPATLVQPVGSPLSLECTVEGTSNPNLYWYRQAAGRGLQLLFYSVGIGQISSEVPQNLSASRPQDRQFILSSKKLLLSDSGFYLCAWSLSLAAGELFFGEGSRLTVL.

The sample holds a few counts of this clone. J is TRBJ1-2 and V is TRBV5-1; TRBD1 agrees at 7 bases. The germline V gene has CDR1 SGHRS and CDR2 YFSETQ. The CDR3 loop spans 15 amino acids. V lost 3 bases to trimming and J lost 4 bases; unmatched junction nucleotides: 9. The CDR3 DNA sequence: TGCGCCAGCAGCTCCGCCGGGACAGTTTTCTATGGCTACACCTTC. Translation gives CASSSAGTVFYGYTF.

The rearrangement links TRBV19 to TRBJ2-1; 7 positions match TRBD2. There are 16 residues in the CDR3. The germline V gene encodes CDR1 LNHDA and CDR2 SQIVND (reference sequence). V lost 6 bases, J lost 6 bases, and 14 bases stayed unmatched. CDR3 sequence: CASRGSGREKPNEQFF. The DNA of the CDR3 is TGTGCCAGTAGAGGTTCCGGGCGGGAGAAACCCAATGAGCAGTTCTTC. The full variable domain, completed using reference TRBV19 and TRBJ2-1, is DGGITQSPKYLFRKEGQNVTLSCEQNLNHDAMYWYRQDPGQGLRLIYYSQIVNDFQKGDIAEGYSVSREKKESFPLTVTSAQKNPTAFYLCASRGSGREKPNEQFFGPGTRLTVL.

CDR3 sequence (DNA): TGTGCCACCCGACAGCAAGAGACCCAGTACTTC. Its translation is CATRQQETQYF. The chain carries TRBV19 and TRBJ2-5; perhaps TRBD1 as D (5 bases). Germline values: CDR1 LNHDA, CDR2 SQIVND (reference sequence). The CDR3 length is 11 residues. The germline V and J ends were trimmed by 10 bases and 2 bases, with 8 bases remaining between them. The complete variable domain, with remaining parts taken from reference TRBV19 and TRBJ2-5, reads DGGITQSPKYLFRKEGQNVTLSCEQNLNHDAMYWYRQDPGQGLRLIYYSQIVNDFQKGDIAEGYSVSREKKESFPLTVTSAQKNPTAFYLCATRQQETQYFGPGTRLLVL.

V is TRBV4-3 and J is TRBJ2-2; 13 positions match TRBD2. V dropped 4 bases and J dropped 1; count of bases not matched to a gene: 3. The CDR3 covers 17 residues. The germline CDR1 and CDR2 sequences are LGHNA and YSLEER. CDR3 in amino acids: CASSPGLAGVNTGELFF. CDR3 DNA sequence: TGCGCCAGCAGCCCCGGACTAGCGGGAGTGAACACCGGGGAGCTGTTTTTT.

This chain links TRBV4-1 with TRBJ1-1, with D hard to call. This CDR3 spans 13 amino acids. V was shortened by 0 bases and J by 5 bases, with 7 bases between the two germline ends. In germline, CDR1 is MGHRA, CDR2 YSYEKL. As DNA, the CDR3 is TGCGCCAGCAGCCAAGAAGAGTGGACTGAAGCTTTCTTT. It yields the protein CASSQEEWTEAFF.